The 28 T cell receptor beta chains presented below share a single source sample, sequenced in a study of T-cell memory formation after mild COVID-19. One entry per CDR3 protein results from TCRdb running MiXCR on the 5' RACE reads. The sample shows under 40,000 distinct CDR3 sequences, 5% to 7% of them seen only once. The source material was PBMCs or a T cell subset sorted from them (not recorded which). These receptors came from an adult who had mild COVID-19 (a few samples of this study predate the infection). Cell type and time point are not known.

The chain links TRBV5-6 to TRBJ2-7, with D uncertain. The CDR3 contains 15 residues. Germline lookup yields CDR1 SGHDT and CDR2 YYEEEE. V lost 2 bases, J lost 4 bases, and 16 bases lay in between. The CDR3 protein is CASSFLTAPRYEQYF. CDR3 nucleotide sequence: TGTGCCAGCAGCTTCTTGACTGCCCCTCGGTACGAGCAGTACTTC.

The V gene is TRBV6-6, the J gene TRBJ2-1; tentatively, D is TRBD2 (5 bases). This CDR3 has 11 amino acids. Germline values: CDR1 MNHNY, CDR2 SVGAGI (reference sequence). The V and J ends lost 8 bases and 6 bases respectively, with 8 bases between them. In DNA form, the CDR3 reads TGTGCCAGCCGAAGCGGCAATGAGCAGTTCTTC. Amino acids: CASRSGNEQFF.

This clonotype was seen a handful of times. The rearrangement uses TRBV7-9 and TRBJ2-5, with D perhaps TRBD1 (5 bases). Trimming cost V 5 bases and J 5 bases, with 18 bases left between them. The CDR3 totals 15 residues. Germline V lookup: CDR1 SEHNR, CDR2 FQNEAQ (reference sequence). In nucleotides, the CDR3 is TGTGCCAGCAGCCCCAACGTAGCCAGGGCTGAGACCCAGTACTTC. This codes for CASSPNVARAETQYF.

Note on this clonotype: A clone one base away is much larger, so this may be a read error. J is TRBJ2-1 and V is TRBV12-3 or TRBV12-4; D may match TRBD1 or TRBD2 (5 bases each). Deletions cut 6 bases from V and 9 bases from J, with 21 bases between. The CDR3 is made up of 15 amino acids. CDR3: CASRFGTPTRSEQFF. The CDR3 DNA reads as TGTGCCAGCAGATTTGGGACGCCGACCCGTAGTGAGCAGTTCTTC.

This clonotype has at least ten counts. The V call is TRBV7-2, the J call TRBJ2-5; 7 bases fit TRBD2. CDR3 size: 18 residues. The V gene's germline CDR1 is SGHTA and CDR2 FQGNSA. The trim removed 1 base at V and 5 bases at J, leaving 16 bases unmatched. The chain's CDR3 is CASSLVALAVKNQETQYF. As DNA, the CDR3 is TGTGCCAGCAGCTTAGTAGCGCTAGCGGTCAAAAATCAGGAGACCCAGTACTTC.

This clonotype was counted between two and nine times. The V gene is TRBV5-1, the J gene TRBJ2-7; D gene unclear. CDR1 SGHRS and CDR2 YFSETQ come from the germline V gene. Trimming shortened V by 3 bases and J by 6 bases, and 13 bases separated the two germline ends. The CDR3 has 13 amino acids. For the CDR3, the DNA is TGCGCCAGCAGCTCGGCCACGACCGGCGAGCAGTACTTC. Protein: CASSSATTGEQYF.

The genes are TRBV30 and TRBJ2-3; TRBD2 is a possible D gene (6 bases). From germline, CDR1 is GTSNPN and CDR2 SVGIG (reference sequence). The CDR3 loop spans 14 amino acids. V lost 2 bases and J lost 5, with 14 bases in between. CDR3 coding DNA: TGTGCCTGGAGTTGGGGGGAATCAAGAGATACGCAGTATTTT. Translating gives CAWSWGESRDTQYF.

This clonotype was seen a handful of times. CDR3 DNA sequence: TGTGCCAGCAGCGTCTTAGCATCGCCGGTGAATGAGCAGTTCTTC. Protein product: CASSVLASPVNEQFF. The chain couples TRBV9 to TRBJ2-1; D not resolved. CDR3 length: 15 residues. Deletions cut 2 bases from V and 7 bases from J, with 16 bases between. Germline V gene data show CDR1 as SGDLS and CDR2 as YYNGEE.

This sequence joins TRBV20-1 and TRBJ1-3; 8 positions agree with TRBD1. The V gene end was trimmed by 2 bases and the J gene end by 3 bases; junction bases not matched to a gene: 9. The CDR3 is made up of 16 amino acids. CDR1 DFQATT and CDR2 SNEGSKA come from the germline V gene (reference sequence). DNA for the CDR3: TGCAGTGCTAGATGGGGGCAGGGGGCAAGTGGAAACACCATATATTTT. The encoded protein is CSARWGQGASGNTIYF.

The chain is built from TRBV3-1 and TRBJ1-2; 10 nucleotides agree with TRBD1. The CDR3 loop spans 15 amino acids. Germline V CDR1 and CDR2: LGHDT, YNNKEL (reference sequence). Trimming cost V 4 bases and J 3 bases; bases outside gene matches: 5. This CDR3 reads CASSPWDRGDYGYTF. CDR3 in DNA: TGTGCCAGCAGCCCCTGGGACAGGGGCGACTATGGCTACACCTTC.

V usage is TRBV30 and J usage is TRBJ1-1, with TRBD1 as a possible D gene (6 bases). The V end was cut by 3 bases, the J end by 5 bases, with 13 bases between. Germline V gene data show CDR1 as GTSNPN and CDR2 as SVGIG (reference sequence). CDR3 length: 13 residues. Written as DNA, the CDR3 is TGTGCCTGGAGGGGCAGGGGAAGGACTGAAGCTTTCTTT. Protein sequence: CAWRGRGRTEAFF.

This clonotype was seen repeatedly, ten times or more. CDR3 amino acids: CSVEQQRSYGYTF. DNA of the CDR3: TGCAGCGTTGAGCAACAGCGGAGCTATGGCTACACCTTC. The rearrangement links TRBV29-1 to TRBJ1-2; D is uncertain. Germline V gives CDR1 SQVTM, CDR2 ANQGSEA. Deletions cut 3 bases from V and 4 bases from J, with 12 bases between. The CDR3 loop spans 13 amino acids.

CDR3 amino acids: CASSLTSGVYNEQFF. DNA of the CDR3: TGTGCCAGCAGCTTGACTAGCGGGGTTTACAATGAGCAGTTCTTC. The chain recombines TRBV11-2 with TRBJ2-1; TRBD2 matches 11 bases. V lost 3 bases, J lost 4 bases, and 2 bases stayed unmatched. The CDR3 spans 15 residues. The V gene's germline CDR1 is SGHAT and CDR2 FQNNGV.

This clonotype was seen a few times. This chain links TRBV12-3 or TRBV12-4 with TRBJ2-2, with 10 bases aligning to TRBD2. Losses at the gene ends were 3 bases for V and 4 bases for J; bases not matched to a gene: 8. The CDR3 totals 17 residues. The CDR3 DNA is TGTGCCAGCAGTTTCTGGCGGCTAGCGGGAGTCACCGGGGAGCTGTTTTTT. Residues: CASSFWRLAGVTGELFF.

This clonotype was observed many times. This rearrangement joins TRBV6-5 to TRBJ2-3, with D possibly matching TRBD2 (6 bases). From germline, CDR1 is MNHEY and CDR2 SVGAGI. Trimming removed 5 bases at V and 4 bases at J, with 16 bases between. This CDR3 spans 15 amino acids. Written as DNA, the CDR3 is TGTGCCAGCAGTCCTAAGGGACTTGGGCCAGATACGCAGTATTTT. Protein product: CASSPKGLGPDTQYF.

The chain is built from TRBV7-3 and TRBJ2-3; 16 nucleotides align to TRBD2. The CDR3 totals 17 residues. The germline V gene encodes CDR1 SGHTA and CDR2 FQGTGA. The V segment lost 5 bases and the J segment 6 bases; nucleotides outside the gene matches: 8. This CDR3 is CASSLPGLAGGSDTQYF. CDR3 nucleotide sequence: TGTGCCAGCAGCCTCCCGGGACTAGCGGGGGGGTCTGATACGCAGTATTTT.

This clonotype counts as medium-sized. J is TRBJ2-7 and V is TRBV7-9; D may correspond to TRBD1 or TRBD2 (5 bases each). The CDR3 covers 14 residues. CDR1 is SEHNR and CDR2 is FQNEAQ in the germline V gene (reference sequence). V dropped 7 bases and J dropped 2 bases, with 15 bases sitting between them. This chain's CDR3 is CASNAGTDPYEQYF. CDR3 DNA sequence: TGTGCCAGCAACGCCGGGACGGACCCCTACGAGCAGTACTTC.

V and J are TRBV5-1 and TRBJ1-2; D gene uncertain. The V gene lost 4 bases and the J gene lost 8 bases, with 15 bases spanning the gap. Germline values: CDR1 SGHRS, CDR2 YFSETQ. The CDR3 is made up of 13 amino acids. The CDR3 region is CASSPERAWGYTF. CDR3 sequence (DNA): TGCGCCAGCAGCCCGGAACGCGCTTGGGGCTACACCTTC. Filled out from reference TRBV5-1 and TRBJ1-2, the complete variable domain reads KAGVTQTPRYLIKTRGQQVTLSCSPISGHRSVSWYQQTPGQGLQFLFEYFSETQRNKGNFPGRFSGRQFSNSRSEMNVSTLELGDSALYLCASSPERAWGYTFGSGTRLTVV.

Only a few counts were recorded for this clonotype. The V gene is TRBV7-3, the J gene TRBJ2-7; 8 bases are a match to TRBD2. Per germline, CDR1 SGHTA and CDR2 FQGTGA. V was clipped by 1 base and J by 5 bases; unmatched bases: 7. The CDR3 consists of 15 residues. CDR3 DNA sequence: TGTGCCAGCAGCTTAAATGTTCCGGGAGGGAACGAGCAGTACTTC. This translates into CASSLNVPGGNEQYF. Combining the CDR3 with reference TRBV7-3 and TRBJ2-7 gives the whole variable domain GAGVSQTPSNKVTEKGKYVELRCDPISGHTALYWYRQSLGQGPEFLIYFQGTGAADDSGLPNDRFFAVRPEGSVSTLKIQRTERGDSAVYLCASSLNVPGGNEQYFGPGTRLTVT.

The chain carries TRBV12-3 or TRBV12-4 and TRBJ2-3, with 8 bases that match TRBD1. The CDR3 has 18 amino acids. The J segment lost 3 bases and the V segment lost 3 bases, leaving 14 bases of the junction unmatched. The CDR3 protein is CASSFLLLRTGRTDTQYF. Here the CDR3 DNA reads TGTGCCAGCAGTTTCCTTCTCCTAAGGACAGGGAGGACAGATACGCAGTATTTT.

This clonotype is medium-sized. The CDR3, as DNA: TGTGCCAGCAGTTACTCTACGGGGGAGACCCAGTACTTC. Residues: CASSYSTGETQYF. The chain links TRBV6-5 to TRBJ2-5; TRBD2 is a possible D gene (5 bases). V was clipped by 0 bases and J by 5 bases, with 7 bases between them. Germline CDR1 reads MNHEY; CDR2 reads SVGAGI. The CDR3 runs to 13 residues.

The chain recombines TRBV5-5 with TRBJ2-2; D is uncertain. The CDR3 consists of 17 residues. The V gene's germline CDR1 is SGHKS and CDR2 YYEKEE (reference sequence). Trimming stripped 2 bases from V and 7 bases from J, with 21 bases between. Written as DNA, the CDR3 is TGTGCCAGCAGCTTTTCCTCCCTTCGACGGCTCGACGGGGAGCTGTTTTTT. This encodes CASSFSSLRRLDGELFF.

This clonotype has a count of ten or more. This chain uses TRBV12-3 or TRBV12-4 with TRBJ1-1, with a possible D match to TRBD1 (5 bases). This CDR3 region has 14 residues. V gave up 4 bases and J gave up 3 bases, with 12 bases separating them. The chain's CDR3 is CASSWGGGDTEAFF. CDR3 DNA sequence: TGTGCCAGCAGTTGGGGCGGCGGGGACACTGAAGCTTTCTTT.

This clonotype was seen a few times. The chain carries TRBV12-3 or TRBV12-4 and TRBJ2-5; TRBD2 agrees at 10 bases. CDR3 length equals 17 residues. With 0 bases clipped from V and 1 base from J, the junction kept 5 bases outside the gene matches. The CDR3 DNA reads TGTGCCAGCAGTTTAGCGGTACTAGCGGGGCTCCAAGAGACCCAGTACTTC. Protein sequence: CASSLAVLAGLQETQYF.

Many counts were recorded for this clonotype. The V and J genes are TRBV4-3 and TRBJ2-1; TRBD2 is a possible D gene (6 bases). The V gene's germline CDR1 is LGHNA and CDR2 YSLEER. Between the trimmed V and J ends, which lost 1 base and 7 bases, there was a span of 14 bases. This CDR3 comprises 15 residues. The CDR3 region has the DNA TGCGCCAGCAGCCAAGCAAAGGACTATAGGAATGAGCAGTTCTTC. Translating gives CASSQAKDYRNEQFF.

In this sample, this clonotype turned up many times. The chain has TRBV7-9 and TRBJ2-7; D unresolved. Germline loops: CDR1 SEHNR, CDR2 FQNEAQ (reference sequence). The germline V and J ends were trimmed by 5 bases and 0 bases, with 11 bases remaining between them. This CDR3 contains 14 residues. CDR3 DNA: TGTGCCAGCAGCCCCAGACCGAGCTCCTACGAGCAGTACTTC. Protein sequence: CASSPRPSSYEQYF.

This clonotype was observed many times. The chain carries TRBV30 and TRBJ2-5; 13 nucleotides align to TRBD2. The CDR3 consists of 15 residues. The junction had 8 bases not matched to a gene; V was cut back by 5 bases and J by 5 bases. Germline V lookup: CDR1 GTSNPN, CDR2 SVGIG (reference sequence). CDR3 DNA: TGTGCCTGGGTACTAGCGGGAGGGCCGGGTGAGACCCAGTACTTC. Its protein product is CAWVLAGGPGETQYF. The full variable domain, in which reference TRBV30 and TRBJ2-5 provide the parts outside the CDR3, is SQTIHQWPATLVQPVGSPLSLECTVEGTSNPNLYWYRQAAGRGLQLLFYSVGIGQISSEVPQNLSASRPQDRQFILSSKKLLLSDSGFYLCAWVLAGGPGETQYFGPGTRLLVL.

This clonotype was counted ten times or more. V and J are TRBV5-1 and TRBJ2-7, with D unclear. CDR1 is SGHRS, CDR2 YFSETQ, per germline. CDR3 length: 11 residues. V lost 4 bases, J lost 3 bases, and 5 bases lay in between. The DNA for the CDR3 is TGCGCCAGCAGCACCAACTACGAGCAGTACTTC. Translated, it gives CASSTNYEQYF.